The 8 T cell receptor beta chains reported below all come from one sample, sequenced in a study of T cell repertoires in cytomegalovirus infection. TCRdb processed the reads anew with MiXCR; each CDR3 protein has one entry. This sample has nearly 450,000 distinct CDR3 sequences; roughly 30% occur once, and the top ten carry approximately 13%. Sequenced input: PBMCs. All receptors derive from a human donor in good health (CMV status not recorded). Some clones in this sample may be carry-over from other donors' samples.

This clonotype was seen more than once but under ten times. The genes are TRBV11-3 and TRBJ2-1, with 9 bases identical to TRBD2. Germline values: CDR1 SGHNT, CDR2 YENEEA. This CDR3 has 18 amino acids. After removal of 5 bases from V and 0 bases from J, the junction contained 11 bases not matched to a gene. The CDR3 nucleotides are TGTGCCAGCAGCCCTGAAGGGGTTAGCGGGGGCTCCTACAATGAGCAGTTCTTC. Its protein product is CASSPEGVSGGSYNEQFF.

The J gene is TRBJ1-6, the V gene TRBV12-3 or TRBV12-4; TRBD1 matches 9 bases. The CDR3 is made up of 16 amino acids. The V and J ends lost 5 bases and 0 bases, in that order; junction bases with no gene match: 2. This chain's CDR3 is CASSDRGSSYNSPLHF. The CDR3 nucleotides are TGTGCCAGCAGTGACAGGGGGAGCTCCTATAATTCACCCCTCCACTTT.

In its sample, this clonotype was seen a few times. This chain links TRBV29-1 with TRBJ1-1; D call uncertain. V was shortened by 4 bases and J by 8 bases, with 8 bases between the two germline ends. Germline CDR1 reads SQVTM; CDR2 reads ANQGSEA. This CDR3 contains 10 residues. This CDR3 reads CSVAQLEAFF. For the CDR3, the DNA is TGCAGCGTTGCGCAGCTAGAAGCTTTCTTT.

As concerns this clonotype: A much larger clonotype is one base distant, so this may be a read error. The chain recombines TRBV7-2 with TRBJ2-1; D possibly uses TRBD1 or TRBD2 (5 bases each). CDR1 is SGHTA and CDR2 is FQGNSA in the germline V gene. Trimming stripped 1 base from V and 8 bases from J, with 21 bases between. CDR3 length equals 17 residues. This chain's CDR3 is CASSLEGTDSPSHEQFF. DNA of the CDR3: TGTGCCAGCAGCTTAGAAGGGACGGACTCCCCCTCCCATGAGCAGTTCTTC.

V gene TRBV15 combines with J gene TRBJ1-2; D is unresolved. V was cut by 0 bases and J by 2 bases, with 4 bases left in between. Looked up from germline, CDR1 is LNHNV and CDR2 is YYDKDF (reference sequence). CDR3 length: 13 residues. The CDR3 DNA reads as TGTGCCACCAGCAGAGAGGGGAACTATGGCTACACCTTC. The encoded protein is CATSREGNYGYTF.

The chain couples TRBV6-5 to TRBJ2-7, with D perhaps matching TRBD2 (6 bases). Germline CDR1 reads MNHEY; CDR2 reads SVGAGI. Trimming shortened V by 2 bases and J by 3 bases, and 14 bases separated the two germline ends. The CDR3 runs 15 residues. The CDR3 reads CASSYQGGEIYEQYF. The CDR3 bases are TGTGCCAGCAGTTACCAGGGCGGGGAAATCTACGAGCAGTACTTC.

DNA for the CDR3: TGCGCCAGCAGTGCCTACACCACAGATACGCAGTATTTT. Its translation: CASSAYTTDTQYF. The chain employs TRBV10-1 and TRBJ2-3; D unclear. The CDR3 has 13 residues. Trimming took off 4 bases at V and 2 bases at J, with 7 bases between the two ends. Germline V gives CDR1 WNHNN, CDR2 SYGVQD (reference sequence).

This clonotype has only a few counts. This sequence joins TRBV10-2 and TRBJ1-6; D gene uncertain. The CDR3 sequence is 17 residues long. Germline assignment: CDR1 WSHSY and CDR2 SAAADI. The V gene lost 4 bases and the J gene lost 0 bases, with 13 bases spanning the gap. The CDR3 DNA sequence: TGCGCCAGCAGTGTCGCGAACCCCATCTCCTATAATTCACCCCTCCACTTT. The encoded protein is CASSVANPISYNSPLHF.